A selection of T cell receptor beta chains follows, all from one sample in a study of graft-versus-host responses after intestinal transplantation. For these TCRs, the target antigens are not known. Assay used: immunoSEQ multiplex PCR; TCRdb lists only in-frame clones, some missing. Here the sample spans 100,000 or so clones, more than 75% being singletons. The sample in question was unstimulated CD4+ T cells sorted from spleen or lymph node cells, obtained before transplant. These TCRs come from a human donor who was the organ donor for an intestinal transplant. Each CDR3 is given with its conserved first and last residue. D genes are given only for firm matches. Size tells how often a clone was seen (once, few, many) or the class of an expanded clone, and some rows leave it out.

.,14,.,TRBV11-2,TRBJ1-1,CASSGGVLGTEAFF,TGTGCCAGCAGTGGCGGGGTCCTTGGGACTGAAGCTTTCTTT
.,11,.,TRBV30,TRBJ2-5,CASVSWETQYF,TGTGCCTCCGTATCTTGGGAGACCCAGTACTTC
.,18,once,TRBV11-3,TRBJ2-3,CASSSQTLVGDGSDTQYF,TGTGCCAGCAGCTCACAGACTTTGGTCGGGGATGGCTCAGATACGCAGTATTTT
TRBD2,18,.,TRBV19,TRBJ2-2,CASSIQLAGGRITGELFF,TGTGCCAGTAGTATTCAACTAGCGGGGGGTCGGATTACCGGGGAGCTGTTTTTT
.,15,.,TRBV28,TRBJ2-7,CASSLSGVRSYEQYF,TGTGCCAGCAGTTTATCTGGGGTGCGCTCCTACGAGCAGTACTTC
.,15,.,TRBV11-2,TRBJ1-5,CASSPGGGWDQPQHF,TGTGCCAGCAGCCCCGGTGGGGGGTGGGATCAGCCCCAGCATTTT
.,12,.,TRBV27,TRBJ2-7,CASSPGDYEQYF,TGTGCCAGCAGTCCGGGAGACTACGAGCAGTACTTC
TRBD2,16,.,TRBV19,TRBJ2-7,CASSPSGGTGLYEQYF,TGTGCCAGTAGTCCCTCGGGAGGGACTGGCCTGTACGAGCAGTACTTC
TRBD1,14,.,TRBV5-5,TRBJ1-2,CASSPDGTGYGYTF,TGTGCCAGCAGCCCCGACGGGACAGGGTATGGCTACACCTTC
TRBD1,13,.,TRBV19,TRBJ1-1,CASITAGGTEAFF,TGTGCCAGTATCACAGCAGGGGGCACTGAAGCTTTCTTT
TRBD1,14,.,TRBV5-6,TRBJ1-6,CASSRGQGNSPLHF,TGTGCCAGCAGCCGGGGACAGGGAAATTCACCCCTCCACTTT
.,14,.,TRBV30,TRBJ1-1,CAWSPGPLNTEAFF,TGTGCCTGGAGTCCCGGGCCTTTGAACACTGAAGCTTTCTTT
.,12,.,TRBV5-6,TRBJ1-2,CASSLAAYGYTF,TGTGCCAGCAGCTTGGCAGCTTATGGCTACACCTTC
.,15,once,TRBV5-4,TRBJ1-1,CASSRSSDTYSGAFF,TGTGCCAGCAGCCGATCCTCGGACACGTACTCGGGCGCTTTCTTT
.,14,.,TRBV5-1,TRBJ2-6,CASSRSSGANVLTF,TGCGCCAGCAGCCGGAGCTCTGGGGCCAACGTCCTGACTTTC
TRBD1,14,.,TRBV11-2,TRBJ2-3,CASSWTGGADTQYF,TGTGCCAGCAGCTGGACAGGGGGCGCAGATACGCAGTATTTT